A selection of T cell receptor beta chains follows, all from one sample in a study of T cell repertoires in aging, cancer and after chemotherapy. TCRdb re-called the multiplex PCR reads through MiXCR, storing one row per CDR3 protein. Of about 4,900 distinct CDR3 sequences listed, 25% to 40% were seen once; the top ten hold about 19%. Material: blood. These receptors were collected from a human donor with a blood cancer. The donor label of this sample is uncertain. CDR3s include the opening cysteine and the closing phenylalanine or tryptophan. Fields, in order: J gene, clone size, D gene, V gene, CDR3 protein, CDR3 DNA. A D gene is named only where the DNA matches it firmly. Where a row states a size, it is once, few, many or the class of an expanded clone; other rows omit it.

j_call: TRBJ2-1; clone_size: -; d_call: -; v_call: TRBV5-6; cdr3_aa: CASSFWRGASNEQFF; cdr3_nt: TGTGCCAGCAGCTTTTGGAGGGGGGCCTCCAATGAGCAGTTCTTC
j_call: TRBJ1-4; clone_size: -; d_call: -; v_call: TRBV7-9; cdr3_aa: CASSLSIDEKLFF; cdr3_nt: TGTGCCAGCAGCTTATCTATAGACGAAAAACTGTTTTTT
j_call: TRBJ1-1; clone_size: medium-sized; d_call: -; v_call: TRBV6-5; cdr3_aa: CASSYSNVQGEAFF; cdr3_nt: TGTGCCAGCAGTTACTCGAACGTACAGGGTGAAGCTTTCTTT
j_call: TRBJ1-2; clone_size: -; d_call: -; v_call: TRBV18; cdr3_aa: CASSLGPLDGYTF; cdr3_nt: TGTGCCAGCTCATTGGGACCTTTGGATGGCTACACCTTC
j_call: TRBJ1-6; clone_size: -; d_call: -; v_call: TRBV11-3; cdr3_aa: CASSRGRPLHF; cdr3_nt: TGTGCCAGCAGCCGAGGGCGGCCACTCCACTTT
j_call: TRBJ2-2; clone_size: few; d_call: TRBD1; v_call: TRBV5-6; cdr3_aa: CASSRGQGAFSPGELFF; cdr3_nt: TGTGCCAGCAGCAGGGGACAGGGGGCTTTTTCTCCGGGGGAGCTGTTTTTT
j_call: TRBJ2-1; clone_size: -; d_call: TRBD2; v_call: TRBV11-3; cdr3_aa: CASSPEGLAGVDEQFF; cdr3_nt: TGTGCCAGCAGCCCCGAGGGACTAGCGGGAGTCGATGAGCAGTTCTTC
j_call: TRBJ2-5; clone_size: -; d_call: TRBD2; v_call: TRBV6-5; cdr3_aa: CASRTPSGGAWETQYF; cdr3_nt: TGTGCCAGCAGAACTCCTAGCGGGGGGGCCTGGGAGACCCAGTACTTC
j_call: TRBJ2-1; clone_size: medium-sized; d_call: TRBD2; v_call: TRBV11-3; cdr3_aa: CASSFRASGNNEQFF; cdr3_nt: TGTGCCAGCAGCTTCCGAGCTAGCGGGAATAATGAGCAGTTCTTC
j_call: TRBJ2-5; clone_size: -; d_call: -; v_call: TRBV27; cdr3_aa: CASSLFGQEETQYF; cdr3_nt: TGTGCCAGCAGCTTATTTGGGCAGGAAGAGACCCAGTACTTC
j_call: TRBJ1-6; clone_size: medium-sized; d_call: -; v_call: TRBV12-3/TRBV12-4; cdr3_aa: CASSLPRGRFDSPLHF; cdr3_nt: TGTGCCAGCAGTTTACCCAGAGGGAGGTTTGATTCACCCCTCCACTTT
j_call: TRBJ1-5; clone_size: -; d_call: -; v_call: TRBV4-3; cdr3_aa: CASSPAYGDPNQPQHF; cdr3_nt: TGTGCCAGCAGCCCCGCTTACGGGGACCCCAATCAGCCCCAGCATTTT
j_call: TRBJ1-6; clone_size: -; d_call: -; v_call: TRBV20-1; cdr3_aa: CSARDRGRDNSPLHF; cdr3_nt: TGCAGTGCTAGAGACCGGGGCAGAGACAATTCACCCCTCCACTTT
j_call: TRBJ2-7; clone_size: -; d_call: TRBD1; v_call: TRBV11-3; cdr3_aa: CASSLWVGTANSYEQYF; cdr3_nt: TGTGCCAGCAGCTTATGGGTCGGGACAGCAAACTCCTACGAGCAGTACTTC
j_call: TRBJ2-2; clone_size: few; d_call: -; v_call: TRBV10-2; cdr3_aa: CASSGKGAGFGELFF; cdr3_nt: TGCGCCAGCAGTGGAAAAGGGGCAGGTTTCGGGGAGCTGTTTTTT
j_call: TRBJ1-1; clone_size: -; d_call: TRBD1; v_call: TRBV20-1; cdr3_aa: CSARDLTGGDNTEAFF; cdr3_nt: TGCAGTGCTAGAGACCTAACAGGGGGCGATAACACTGAAGCTTTCTTT
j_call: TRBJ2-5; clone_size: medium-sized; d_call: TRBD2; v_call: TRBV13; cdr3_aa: CASSYGTSGGETQYF; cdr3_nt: TGTGCCAGCAGCTACGGGACTAGCGGGGGAGAGACCCAGTACTTC
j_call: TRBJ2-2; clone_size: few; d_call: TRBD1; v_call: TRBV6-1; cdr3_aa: CASRGTDRPGELFF; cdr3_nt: TGTGCCAGCAGGGGGACAGACCGTCCGGGGGAGCTGTTTTTT
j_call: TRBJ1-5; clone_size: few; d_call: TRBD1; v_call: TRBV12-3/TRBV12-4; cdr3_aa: CASSFTGTGFWSQHF; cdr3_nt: TGTGCCAGCAGTTTCACAGGGACAGGTTTTTGGTCCCAGCATTTT
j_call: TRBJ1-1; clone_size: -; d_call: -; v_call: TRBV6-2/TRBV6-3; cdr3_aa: CASSYSKGVNTEAFF; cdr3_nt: TGTGCCAGCAGTTACTCAAAGGGAGTGAACACTGAAGCTTTCTTT
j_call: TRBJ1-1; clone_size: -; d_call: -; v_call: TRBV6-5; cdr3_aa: CASRFTAQNTEAFF; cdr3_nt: TGTGCCAGCAGATTTACGGCTCAAAACACTGAAGCTTTCTTT
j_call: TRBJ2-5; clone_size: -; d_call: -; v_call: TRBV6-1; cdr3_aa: CASSRVREETQYF; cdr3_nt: TGTGCCAGCAGCCGGGTCAGGGAAGAGACCCAGTACTTC
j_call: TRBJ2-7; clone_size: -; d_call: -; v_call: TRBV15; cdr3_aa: CATSREEGFDEQYF; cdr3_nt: TGTGCCACCAGCAGAGAAGAGGGGTTTGACGAGCAGTACTTC
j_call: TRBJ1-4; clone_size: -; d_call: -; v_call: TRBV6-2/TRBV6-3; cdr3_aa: CASSDVGNEKLFF; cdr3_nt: TGTGCCAGCAGTGACGTGGGGAATGAAAAACTGTTTTTT
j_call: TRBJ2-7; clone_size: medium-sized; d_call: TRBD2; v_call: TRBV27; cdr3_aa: CASGGRGHEQYF; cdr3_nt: TGTGCCAGTGGGGGGAGGGGCCACGAGCAGTACTTC
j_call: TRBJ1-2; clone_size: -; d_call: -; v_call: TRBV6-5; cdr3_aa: CASRGVYGYTF; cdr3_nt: TGTGCCAGCAGGGGAGTTTATGGCTACACCTTC
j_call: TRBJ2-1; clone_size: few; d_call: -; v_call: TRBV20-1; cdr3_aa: CSARQGGDNEQFF; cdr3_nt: TGCAGTGCTAGGCAGGGGGGCGACAATGAGCAGTTCTTC
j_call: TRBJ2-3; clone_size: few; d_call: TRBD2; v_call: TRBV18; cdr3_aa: CASLKDLAGISTDTQYF; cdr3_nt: TGTGCCAGCTTAAAAGATCTAGCGGGGATTAGCACAGATACGCAGTATTTT
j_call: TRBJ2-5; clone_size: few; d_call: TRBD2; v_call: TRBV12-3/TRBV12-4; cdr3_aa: CASSTGTSGVGETQYF; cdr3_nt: TGTGCCAGCAGTACCGGGACTAGCGGGGTTGGAGAGACCCAGTACTTC
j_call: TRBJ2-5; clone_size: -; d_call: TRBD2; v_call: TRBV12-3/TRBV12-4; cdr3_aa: CASSSPGLPKETQYF; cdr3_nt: TGTGCCAGCAGTTCCCCGGGACTACCCAAAGAGACCCAGTACTTC
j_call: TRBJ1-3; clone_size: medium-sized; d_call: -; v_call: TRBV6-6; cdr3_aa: CASSYAGAGNTIYF; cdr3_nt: TGTGCCAGCAGTTACGCAGGGGCTGGAAACACCATATATTTT
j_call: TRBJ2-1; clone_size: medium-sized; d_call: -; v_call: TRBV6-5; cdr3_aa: CASSFTRDGPYNEQFF; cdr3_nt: TGTGCCAGCAGTTTTACCCGGGACGGACCCTACAATGAGCAGTTCTTC
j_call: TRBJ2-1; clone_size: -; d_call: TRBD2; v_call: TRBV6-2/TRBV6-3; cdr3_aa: CATSLSGSQNEQFF; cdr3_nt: TGTGCCACCTCGCTCAGCGGGAGCCAGAATGAGCAGTTCTTC
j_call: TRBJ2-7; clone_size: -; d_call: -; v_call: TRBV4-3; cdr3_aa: CASSQVPRGGEQYF; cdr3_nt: TGCGCCAGCAGCCAAGTACCCCGTGGGGGCGAGCAGTACTTC
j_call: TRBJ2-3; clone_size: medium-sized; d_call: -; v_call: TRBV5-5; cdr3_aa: CASSTPSTDTQYF; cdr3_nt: TGTGCCAGCAGCACCCCTAGCACAGATACGCAGTATTTT
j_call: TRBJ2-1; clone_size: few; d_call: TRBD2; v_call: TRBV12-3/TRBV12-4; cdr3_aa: CASTPPSGGVGQFF; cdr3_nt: TGTGCCAGCACCCCCCCTAGCGGGGGGGTGGGGCAGTTCTTC
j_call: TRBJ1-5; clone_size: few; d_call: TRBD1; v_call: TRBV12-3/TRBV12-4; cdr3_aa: CASSTGWNQPQHF; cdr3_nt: TGTGCCAGCTCGACAGGGTGGAATCAGCCCCAGCATTTT
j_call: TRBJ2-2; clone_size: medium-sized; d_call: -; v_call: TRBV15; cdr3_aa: CATSRSGYDTGELFF; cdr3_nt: TGTGCCACCAGCAGGTCAGGGTATGACACCGGGGAGCTGTTTTTT
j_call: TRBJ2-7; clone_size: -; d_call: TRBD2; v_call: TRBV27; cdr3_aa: CASSYSGTNFEQYF; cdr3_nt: TGTGCCAGCAGTTACTCTGGGACTAACTTCGAGCAGTACTTC
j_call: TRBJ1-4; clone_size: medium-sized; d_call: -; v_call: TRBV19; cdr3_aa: CASSVQENEKLFF; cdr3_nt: TGTGCCAGTAGTGTACAGGAGAATGAAAAACTGTTTTTT
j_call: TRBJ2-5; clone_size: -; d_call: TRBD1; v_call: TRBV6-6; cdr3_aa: CASSYSAGGEGETQYF; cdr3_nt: TGTGCCAGCAGTTACTCGGCAGGGGGCGAGGGGGAGACCCAGTACTTC
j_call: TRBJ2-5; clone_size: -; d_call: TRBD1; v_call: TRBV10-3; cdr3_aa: CASSTGGTQETQYF; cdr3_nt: TGTGCCAGCTCGACAGGGGGGACTCAAGAGACCCAGTACTTC
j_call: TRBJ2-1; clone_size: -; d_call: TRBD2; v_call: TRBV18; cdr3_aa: CASREGLDNEQFF; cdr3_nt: TGTGCCAGCCGGGAGGGCCTCGACAATGAGCAGTTCTTC
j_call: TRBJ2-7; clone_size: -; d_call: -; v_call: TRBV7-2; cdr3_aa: CASSAESYEQYF; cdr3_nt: TGTGCCAGCAGCGCCGAGTCCTACGAGCAGTACTTC
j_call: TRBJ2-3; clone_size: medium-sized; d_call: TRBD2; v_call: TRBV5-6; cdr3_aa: CASHTSGRALAQYF; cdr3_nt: TGTGCCAGTCACACTAGCGGGAGGGCACTGGCGCAGTATTTT
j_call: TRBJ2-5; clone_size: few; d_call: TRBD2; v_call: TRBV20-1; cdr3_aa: CSANGGAKGETQYF; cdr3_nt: TGCAGTGCAAACGGGGGGGCAAAGGGAGAGACCCAGTACTTC
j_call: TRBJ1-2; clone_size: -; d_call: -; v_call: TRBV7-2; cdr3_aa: CASSFYVGGYTF; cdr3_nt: TGTGCCAGCAGCTTTTACGTGGGTGGCTACACCTTC
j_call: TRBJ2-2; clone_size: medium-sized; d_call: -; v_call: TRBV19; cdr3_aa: CASNHPITSNTGELFF; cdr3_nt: TGTGCCAGTAACCACCCCATTACATCGAACACCGGGGAGCTGTTTTTT
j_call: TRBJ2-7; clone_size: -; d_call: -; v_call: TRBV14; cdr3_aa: CASSQSYEQYF; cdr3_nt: TGTGCCAGCAGCCAGTCCTACGAGCAGTACTTC
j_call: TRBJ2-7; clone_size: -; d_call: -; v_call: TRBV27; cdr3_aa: CASSSLPDRPHEQYF; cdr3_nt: TGTGCCAGCAGTTCCCTACCCGACAGGCCCCACGAGCAGTACTTC
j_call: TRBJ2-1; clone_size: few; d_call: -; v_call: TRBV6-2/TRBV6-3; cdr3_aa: CASSTRILSPGDSYNEQFF; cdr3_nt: TGTGCCAGCAGTACTCGTATCCTAAGTCCTGGGGACTCCTACAATGAGCAGTTCTTC
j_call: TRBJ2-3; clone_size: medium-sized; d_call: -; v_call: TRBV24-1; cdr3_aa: CATSVGVTDTQYF; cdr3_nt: TGTGCCACCTCAGTGGGGGTCACAGATACGCAGTATTTT